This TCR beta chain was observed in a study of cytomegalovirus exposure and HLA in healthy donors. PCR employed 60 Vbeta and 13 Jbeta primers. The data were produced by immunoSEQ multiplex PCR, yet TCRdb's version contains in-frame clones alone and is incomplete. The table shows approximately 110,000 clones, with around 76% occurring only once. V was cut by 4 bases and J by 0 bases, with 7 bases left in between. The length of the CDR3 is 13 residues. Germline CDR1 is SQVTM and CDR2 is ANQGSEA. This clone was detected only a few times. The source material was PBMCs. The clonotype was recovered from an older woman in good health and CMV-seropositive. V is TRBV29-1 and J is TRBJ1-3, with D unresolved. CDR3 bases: TGCAGCGTTGCAGGCCGCTCTGGAAACACCATATATTTT. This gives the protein CSVAGRSGNTIYF.